Sequencing of this TCR beta chain was carried out in a study of pediatric ulcerative colitis. The survey-level immunoSEQ assay was used. The data were produced by immunoSEQ multiplex PCR, yet TCRdb's version contains in-frame clones alone and is incomplete. The profile shows approximately 5,000 clones, nearly 90% of them singletons. Germline V gives CDR1 MNHNS, CDR2 SASEGT. Trimming removed 6 bases from V and 2 bases from J; junction bases left unmatched: 8. This CDR3 is 15 amino acids long. Sequencing used blood. The TCR originated in a boy younger than 18 with mild ulcerative colitis. This sequence joins TRBV6-1 and TRBJ2-7; 9 nucleotides align to TRBD2. CDR3 region: CASSDDSGSPYEQYF. DNA of the CDR3: TGTGCCAGCAGCGACGATAGCGGGAGTCCCTACGAGCAGTACTTC.